This T cell receptor (beta chain) was sequenced in a study of cytomegalovirus exposure and HLA in healthy donors. Study-level background: Later, an analysis reported that the 130 or so validation repertoires had used the same platform as the 666 first-cohort repertoires.

Looked up from germline, CDR1 is LNHDA and CDR2 is SQIVND (reference sequence). V lost 8 bases and J 2 bases, leaving 16 bases between the germline ends. CDR3 length: 14 amino acids. Produced via immunoSEQ multiplex PCR; TCRdb's table is partial and in-frame only. The table shows about 89,000 clones, with approximately 88% occurring only once. The TCR sequence derives from a woman under 30 in good health and CMV-seropositive. Sequenced sample: PBMCs. The chain links TRBV19 to TRBJ2-7; tentative D call: TRBD1 (5 bases). The CDR3 sequence is CASGAPLAPYEQYF. The CDR3 DNA reads as TGTGCCAGTGGGGCCCCTTTGGCTCCCTACGAGCAGTACTTC.